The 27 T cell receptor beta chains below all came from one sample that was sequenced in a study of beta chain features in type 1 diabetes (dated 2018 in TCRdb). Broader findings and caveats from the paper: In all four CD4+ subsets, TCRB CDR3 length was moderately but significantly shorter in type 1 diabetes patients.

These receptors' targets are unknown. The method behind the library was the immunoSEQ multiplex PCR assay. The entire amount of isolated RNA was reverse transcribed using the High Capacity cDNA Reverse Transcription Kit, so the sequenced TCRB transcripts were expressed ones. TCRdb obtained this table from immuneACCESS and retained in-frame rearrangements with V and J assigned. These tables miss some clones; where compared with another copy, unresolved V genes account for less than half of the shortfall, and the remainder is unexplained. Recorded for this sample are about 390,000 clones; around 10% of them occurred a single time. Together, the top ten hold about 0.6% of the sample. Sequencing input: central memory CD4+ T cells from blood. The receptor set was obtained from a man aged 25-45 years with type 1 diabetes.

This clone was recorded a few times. The CDR3 here is CASSWTSGREYEQYF. CDR3 DNA sequence: TGTGCCAGCAGCTGGACTAGCGGGAGAGAATACGAGCAGTACTTC. The chain links TRBV5-5 to TRBJ2-7; the match to TRBD2 covers 13 bases. With 3 bases clipped from V and 4 bases from J, the junction kept 4 bases outside the gene matches. Germline assignment: CDR1 SGHKS and CDR2 YYEKEE (reference sequence). This CDR3 is built from 15 residues.

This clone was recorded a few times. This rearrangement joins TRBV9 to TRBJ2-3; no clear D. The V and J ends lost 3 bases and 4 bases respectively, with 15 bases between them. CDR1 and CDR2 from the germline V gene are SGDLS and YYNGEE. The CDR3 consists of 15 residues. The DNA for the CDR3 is TGTGCCAGCAGCGCATTCCCTATGGGTTCAGATACGCAGTATTTT. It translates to CASSAFPMGSDTQYF. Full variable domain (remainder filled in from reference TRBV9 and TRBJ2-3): DSGVTQTPKHLITATGQRVTLRCSPRSGDLSVYWYQQSLDQGLQFLIQYYNGEERAKGNILERFSAQQFPDLHSELNLSSLELGDSALYFCASSAFPMGSDTQYFGPGTRLTVL.

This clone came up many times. CDR3 amino acids: CASSVLRWTSGITSVETQYF. The CDR3 nucleotides read TGTGCCAGCAGCGTTCTTAGGTGGACTAGCGGGATCACTTCCGTGGAGACCCAGTACTTC. The V call is TRBV9, the J call TRBJ2-5; TRBD2 aligns across 12 bases. Looked up from germline, CDR1 is SGDLS and CDR2 is YYNGEE. Unmatched junction bases numbered 19, after V lost 2 bases and J lost 5 bases. The CDR3 length is 20 residues.

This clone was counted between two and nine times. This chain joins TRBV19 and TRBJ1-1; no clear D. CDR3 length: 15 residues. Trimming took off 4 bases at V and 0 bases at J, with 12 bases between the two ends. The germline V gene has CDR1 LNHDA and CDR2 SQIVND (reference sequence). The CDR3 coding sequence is TGTGCCAGTAGTACCCGGGAGCTCATGAACACTGAAGCTTTCTTT. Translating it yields CASSTRELMNTEAFF.

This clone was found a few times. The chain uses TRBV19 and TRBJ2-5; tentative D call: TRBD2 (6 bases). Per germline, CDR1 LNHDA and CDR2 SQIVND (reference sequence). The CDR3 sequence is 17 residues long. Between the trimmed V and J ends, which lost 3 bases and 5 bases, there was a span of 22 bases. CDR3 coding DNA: TGTGCCAGTAGTATCGGATTGGCTAGCGCCCGCGGGGAGACCCAGTACTTC. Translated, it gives CASSIGLASARGETQYF.

The CDR3 reads CASSIVGEIYEQYF. In DNA form, the CDR3 reads TGTGCCAGTAGTATTGTCGGGGAGATCTACGAGCAGTACTTC. The genes are TRBV19 and TRBJ2-7; weak D call: TRBD2 (5 bases). V lost 3 bases to trimming and J lost 3 bases, with 12 bases between them. Germline loops: CDR1 LNHDA, CDR2 SQIVND (reference sequence). The CDR3 is 14 amino acids.

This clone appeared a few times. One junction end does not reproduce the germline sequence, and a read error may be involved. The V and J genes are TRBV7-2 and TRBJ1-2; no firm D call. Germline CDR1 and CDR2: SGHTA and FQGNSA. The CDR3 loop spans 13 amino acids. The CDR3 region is CASSHPGAYGYTF. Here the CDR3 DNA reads TGCGCCAGCAGTCACCCGGGCGCGTATGGCTACACCTTC.

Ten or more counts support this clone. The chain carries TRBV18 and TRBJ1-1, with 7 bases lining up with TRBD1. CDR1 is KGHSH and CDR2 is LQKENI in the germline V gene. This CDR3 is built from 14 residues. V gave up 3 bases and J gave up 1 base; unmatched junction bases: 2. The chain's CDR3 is CASSPGQKNTEAFF. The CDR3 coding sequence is TGTGCCAGCTCACCGGGACAGAAGAACACTGAAGCTTTCTTT.

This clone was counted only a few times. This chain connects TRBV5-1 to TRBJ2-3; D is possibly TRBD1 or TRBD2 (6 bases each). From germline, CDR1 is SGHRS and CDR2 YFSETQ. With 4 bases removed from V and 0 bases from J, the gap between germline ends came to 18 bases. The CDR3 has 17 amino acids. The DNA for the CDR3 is TGCGCCAGCAGCGGAGGGGGTTTGCTTTCTAGCACAGATACGCAGTATTTT. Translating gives CASSGGGLLSSTDTQYF.

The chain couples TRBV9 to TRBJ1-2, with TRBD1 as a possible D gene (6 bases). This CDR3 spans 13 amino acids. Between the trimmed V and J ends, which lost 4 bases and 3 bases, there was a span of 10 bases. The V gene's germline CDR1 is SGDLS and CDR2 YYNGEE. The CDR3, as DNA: TGTGCCAGCAGCCCGGCAGGGGACTATGGCTACACCTTC. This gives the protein CASSPAGDYGYTF.

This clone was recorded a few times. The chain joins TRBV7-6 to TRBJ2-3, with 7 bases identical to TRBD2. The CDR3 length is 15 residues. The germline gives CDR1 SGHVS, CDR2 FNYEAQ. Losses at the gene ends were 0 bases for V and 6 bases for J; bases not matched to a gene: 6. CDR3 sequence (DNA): TGTGCCAGCAGCTTAGCGGGAGGGCCGGCTGATACGCAGTATTTT. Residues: CASSLAGGPADTQYF. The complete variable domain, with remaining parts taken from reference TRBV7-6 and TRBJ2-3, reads GAGVSQSPRYKVTKRGQDVALRCDPISGHVSLYWYRQALGQGPEFLTYFNYEAQQDKSGLPNDRFSAERPEGSISTLTIQRTEQRDSAMYRCASSLAGGPADTQYFGPGTRLTVL.

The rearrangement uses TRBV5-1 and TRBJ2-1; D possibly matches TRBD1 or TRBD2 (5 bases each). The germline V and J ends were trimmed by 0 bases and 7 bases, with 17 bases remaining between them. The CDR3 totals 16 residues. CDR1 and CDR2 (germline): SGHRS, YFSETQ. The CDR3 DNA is TGCGCCAGCAGCTTGGGGCCGGGGCTCGGTGGGAATGAGCAGTTCTTC. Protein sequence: CASSLGPGLGGNEQFF. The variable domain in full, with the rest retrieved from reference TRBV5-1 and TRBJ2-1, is KAGVTQTPRYLIKTRGQQVTLSCSPISGHRSVSWYQQTPGQGLQFLFEYFSETQRNKGNFPGRFSGRQFSNSRSEMNVSTLELGDSALYLCASSLGPGLGGNEQFFGPGTRLTVL.

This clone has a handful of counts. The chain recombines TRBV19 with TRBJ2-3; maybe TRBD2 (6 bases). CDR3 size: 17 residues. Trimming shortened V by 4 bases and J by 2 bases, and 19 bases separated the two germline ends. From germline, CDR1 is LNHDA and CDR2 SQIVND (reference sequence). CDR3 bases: TGTGCCAGTAGTAGGGGACTGGGCCGGAAGGACACAGATACGCAGTATTTT. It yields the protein CASSRGLGRKDTDTQYF.

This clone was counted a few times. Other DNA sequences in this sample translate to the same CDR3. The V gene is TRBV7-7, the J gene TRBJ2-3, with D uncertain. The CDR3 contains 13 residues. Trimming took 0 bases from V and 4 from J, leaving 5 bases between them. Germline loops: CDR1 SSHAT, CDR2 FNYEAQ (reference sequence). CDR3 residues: CASSLAEADTQYF. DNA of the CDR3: TGTGCCAGCAGCTTAGCCGAGGCAGATACGCAGTATTTT.

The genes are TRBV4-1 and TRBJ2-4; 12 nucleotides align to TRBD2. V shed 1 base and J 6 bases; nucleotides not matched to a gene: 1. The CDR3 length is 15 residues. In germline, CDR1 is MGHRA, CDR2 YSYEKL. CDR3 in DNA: TGCGCCAGCAGCCAAGGGACTAGCGGGGTAAACATTCAGTACTTC. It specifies CASSQGTSGVNIQYF.

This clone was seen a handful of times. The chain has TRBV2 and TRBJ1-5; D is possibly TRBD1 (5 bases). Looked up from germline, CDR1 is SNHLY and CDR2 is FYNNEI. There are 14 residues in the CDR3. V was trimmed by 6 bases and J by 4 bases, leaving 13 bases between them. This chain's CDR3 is CASSEGNSNQPQHF. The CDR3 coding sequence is TGTGCCAGCAGCGAGGGGAATTCTAATCAGCCCCAGCATTTT. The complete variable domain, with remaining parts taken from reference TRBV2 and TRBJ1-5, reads EPEVTQTPSHQVTQMGQEVILRCVPISNHLYFYWYRQILGQKVEFLVSFYNNEISEKSEIFDDQFSVERPDGSNFTLKIRSTKLEDSAMYFCASSEGNSNQPQHFGDGTRLSIL.

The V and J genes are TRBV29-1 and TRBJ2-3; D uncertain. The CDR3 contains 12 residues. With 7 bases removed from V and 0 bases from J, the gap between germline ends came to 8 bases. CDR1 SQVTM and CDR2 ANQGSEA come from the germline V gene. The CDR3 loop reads CSARSSTDTQYF. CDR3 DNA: TGCAGCGCTCGATCTAGCACAGATACGCAGTATTTT.

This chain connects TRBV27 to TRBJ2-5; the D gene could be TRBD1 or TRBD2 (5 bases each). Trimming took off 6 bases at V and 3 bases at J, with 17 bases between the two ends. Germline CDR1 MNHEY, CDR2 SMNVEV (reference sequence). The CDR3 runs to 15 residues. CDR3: CASRTRDGFEETQYF. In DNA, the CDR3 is TGTGCCAGCAGAACCAGGGACGGCTTCGAAGAGACCCAGTACTTC.

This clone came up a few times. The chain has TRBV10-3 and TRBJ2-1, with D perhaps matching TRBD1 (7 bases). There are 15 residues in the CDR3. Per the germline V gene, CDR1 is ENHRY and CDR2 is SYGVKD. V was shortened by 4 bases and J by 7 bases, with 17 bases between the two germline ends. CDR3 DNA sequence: TGTGCCATCAGTGCCCAGGGGGGCGCGGATAATGAGCAGTTCTTC. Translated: CAISAQGGADNEQFF.

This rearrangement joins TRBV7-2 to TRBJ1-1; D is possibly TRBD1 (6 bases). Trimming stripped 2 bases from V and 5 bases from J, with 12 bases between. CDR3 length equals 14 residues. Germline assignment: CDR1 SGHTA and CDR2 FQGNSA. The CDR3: CASSLQGGRTEAFF. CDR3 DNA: TGTGCCAGCAGCTTACAAGGGGGGCGGACTGAAGCTTTCTTT.

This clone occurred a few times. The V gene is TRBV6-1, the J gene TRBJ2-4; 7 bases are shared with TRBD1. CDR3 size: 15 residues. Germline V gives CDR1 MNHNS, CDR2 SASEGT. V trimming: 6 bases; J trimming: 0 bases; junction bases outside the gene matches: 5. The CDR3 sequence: CASRDRSLAKNIQYF. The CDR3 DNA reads TGTGCCAGCAGGGACAGGTCGTTAGCCAAAAACATTCAGTACTTC.

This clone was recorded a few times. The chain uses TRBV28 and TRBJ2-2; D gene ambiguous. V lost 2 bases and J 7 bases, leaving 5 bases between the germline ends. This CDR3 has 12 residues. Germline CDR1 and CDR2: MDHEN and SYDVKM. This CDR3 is CASSLRVGELFF. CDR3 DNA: TGTGCCAGCAGTTTAAGGGTCGGGGAGCTGTTTTTT.

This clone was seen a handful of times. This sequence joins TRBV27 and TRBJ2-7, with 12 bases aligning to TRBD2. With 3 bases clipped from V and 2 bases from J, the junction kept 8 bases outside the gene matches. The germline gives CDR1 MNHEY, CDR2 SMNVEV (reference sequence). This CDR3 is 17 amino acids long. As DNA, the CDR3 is TGTGCCAGCAGTTTGGGGACTAGCGGGCGAACACCCTACGAGCAGTACTTC. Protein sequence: CASSLGTSGRTPYEQYF.

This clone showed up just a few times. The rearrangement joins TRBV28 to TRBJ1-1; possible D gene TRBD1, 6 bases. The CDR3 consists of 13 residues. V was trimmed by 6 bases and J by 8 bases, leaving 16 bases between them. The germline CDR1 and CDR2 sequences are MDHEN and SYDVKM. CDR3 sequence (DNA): TGTGCCAGCAGCCCTCGCCTGGGGGGCGAAGCTTTCTTT. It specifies CASSPRLGGEAFF.

The CDR3 protein is CASSPRLANTGELFF. The CDR3 nucleotides read TGTGCCAGCAGCCCCCGACTCGCGAACACCGGGGAGCTGTTTTTT. V gene TRBV7-3 combines with J gene TRBJ2-2; no firm D call. The CDR3 runs 15 residues. Germline-derived CDR1 and CDR2 are SGHTA and FQGTGA. V was shortened by 5 bases and J by 0 bases, with 10 bases between the two germline ends.

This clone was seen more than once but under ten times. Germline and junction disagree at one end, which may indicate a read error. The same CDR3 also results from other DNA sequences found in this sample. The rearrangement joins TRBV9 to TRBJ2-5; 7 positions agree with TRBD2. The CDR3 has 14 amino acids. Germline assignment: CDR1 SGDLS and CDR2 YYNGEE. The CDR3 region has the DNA TGCGCCAGCAGCCTAACTAGCGTCCAAGAGACCCAGTACTTC. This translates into CASSLTSVQETQYF.

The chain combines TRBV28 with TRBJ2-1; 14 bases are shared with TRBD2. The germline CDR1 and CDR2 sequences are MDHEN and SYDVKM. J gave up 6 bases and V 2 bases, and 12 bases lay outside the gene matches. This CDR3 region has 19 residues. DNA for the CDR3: TGTGCCAGCAGTTTAGGGGGACTAGCGGGAGTGATTGGTATCAATGAGCAGTTCTTC. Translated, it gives CASSLGGLAGVIGINEQFF.